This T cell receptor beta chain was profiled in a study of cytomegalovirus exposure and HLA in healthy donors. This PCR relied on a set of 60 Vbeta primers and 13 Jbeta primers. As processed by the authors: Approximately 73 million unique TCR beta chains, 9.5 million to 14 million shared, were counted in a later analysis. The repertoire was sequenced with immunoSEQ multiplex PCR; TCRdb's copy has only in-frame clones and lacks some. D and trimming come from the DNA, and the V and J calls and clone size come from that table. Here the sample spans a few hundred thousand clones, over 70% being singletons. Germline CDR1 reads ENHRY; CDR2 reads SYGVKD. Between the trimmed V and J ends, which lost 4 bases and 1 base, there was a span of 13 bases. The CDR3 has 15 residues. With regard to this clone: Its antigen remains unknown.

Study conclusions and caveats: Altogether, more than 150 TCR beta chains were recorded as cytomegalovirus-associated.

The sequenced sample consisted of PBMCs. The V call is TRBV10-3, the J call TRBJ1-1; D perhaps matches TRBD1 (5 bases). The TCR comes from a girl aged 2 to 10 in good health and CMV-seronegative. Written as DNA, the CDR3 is TGTGCCATCAGTGGGGGCCAGGGTAAGAACACTGAAGCTTTCTTT. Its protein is CAISGGQGKNTEAFF.